These T cell receptor beta chains were read from a single sample in a study of CD8 T cells in ankylosing spondylitis. TCRdb redid the calling of the 5' RACE reads with MiXCR, one entry per CDR3 protein. Among about 250,000 distinct CDR3 sequences listed, roughly 32% were seen once. The sequenced sample was blood, either unsorted or a sorted T cell fraction (not recorded which). These receptor sequences come from a male donor with ankylosing spondylitis or in good health (not recorded which). Each CDR3 is given with its conserved first and last residue. The D gene is left open where the match is weak. Some rows have no size entry. The others give once, few or many, or a class for an expanded clone.

few	TRBV20-1	TRBD2	TRBJ2-3	CSASTLIAGGTDTQYF	TGCAGTGCCTCAACCCTCATAGCGGGGGGCACAGATACGCAGTATTTT
-	TRBV4-1	-	TRBJ1-6	CASSSDGGSPLHF	TGCGCCAGCAGTTCGGATGGGGGATCACCCCTCCACTTT
few	TRBV4-1	TRBD1	TRBJ1-2	CASSQERGQGGGYTF	TGCGCCAGCAGCCAAGAACGAGGACAGGGGGGTGGCTACACCTTC
few	TRBV6-1	-	TRBJ1-6	CASRKYFGTSGNSPLHF	TGTGCCAGCAGGAAGTATTTTGGGACCTCCGGCAATTCACCCCTCCACTTT
-	TRBV7-9	-	TRBJ1-1	CASSPQGNTEAFF	TGTGCCAGCAGCCCCCAAGGAAACACTGAAGCTTTCTTT
-	TRBV12-3/TRBV12-4	-	TRBJ2-1	CASSRSDREQFF	TGTGCCAGCAGTCGTAGTGACAGGGAGCAGTTCTTC
-	TRBV12-3/TRBV12-4	-	TRBJ1-6	CASSGMEGGPLHF	TGTGCCAGCAGTGGCATGGAAGGAGGGCCCCTCCACTTT
few	TRBV20-1	-	TRBJ1-2	CSAKDFWANYGYTF	TGCAGTGCTAAGGACTTTTGGGCTAACTATGGCTACACCTTC
-	TRBV12-3/TRBV12-4	-	TRBJ1-4	CASAQQEVLGEKLFF	TGTGCCAGCGCCCAACAGGAGGTGCTCGGTGAAAAACTGTTTTTT
few	TRBV7-6	TRBD2	TRBJ2-3	CASRGMGGADTQYF	TGTGCCAGCAGGGGTATGGGGGGGGCAGATACGCAGTATTTT
many	TRBV27	-	TRBJ1-4	CASSGQPEGRVGANEKLFF	TGTGCCAGCAGCGGACAACCTGAGGGGAGGGTTGGAGCTAATGAAAAACTGTTTTTT
-	TRBV7-3	-	TRBJ2-6	CASSLGFPGDFSGANVLTF	TGTGCCAGCAGCTTAGGGTTTCCAGGGGACTTTTCTGGGGCCAACGTCCTGACTTTC
-	TRBV20-1	TRBD1	TRBJ2-1	CCAGDRGGSVSYNEQFF	TGCTGTGCTGGGGACAGAGGAGGTTCGGTCTCCTACAATGAGCAGTTCTTC
-	TRBV5-5	-	TRBJ2-5	CASSGTGTGRETQYF	TGTGCCAGCAGCGGAACAGGGACGGGGCGAGAGACCCAGTACTTC
-	TRBV29-1	TRBD1	TRBJ1-2	CSVEEAGGGGYTF	TGCAGCGTTGAAGAGGCAGGGGGCGGTGGCTACACCTTC
few	TRBV5-5	-	TRBJ2-2	CASSLGLALNTGELFF	TGTGCCAGCAGCTTGGGGCTAGCGTTGAACACCGGGGAGCTGTTTTTT
-	TRBV10-2	TRBD2	TRBJ2-3	CASRGGLAGVTDTQYF	TGCGCCAGCAGGGGGGGCCTAGCGGGGGTCACAGATACGCAGTATTTT
-	TRBV5-1	TRBD1	TRBJ1-5	CASSPGTGYNQPQHF	TGCGCCAGCAGCCCCGGGACAGGGTACAATCAGCCCCAGCATTTT
-	TRBV20-1	TRBD1	TRBJ1-6	CSARDRGRMDSPLHF	TGCAGTGCTCGGGACAGGGGGCGCATGGATTCACCCCTCCACTTT
-	TRBV9	-	TRBJ2-3	CASSVGFASTDTQYF	TGTGCCAGCAGCGTAGGATTTGCTAGCACAGATACGCAGTATTTT
many	TRBV20-1	-	TRBJ2-5	CSARPNQETQYF	TGCAGTGCCCGCCCAAACCAAGAGACCCAGTACTTC
-	TRBV20-1	TRBD2	TRBJ2-3	CSARGLAGTVADTQYF	TGCAGTGCTAGGGGACTAGCGGGAACCGTCGCAGATACGCAGTATTTT
-	TRBV28	-	TRBJ2-7	CASGQEGYEQYF	TGTGCCAGCGGACAGGAGGGCTACGAGCAGTACTTC
-	TRBV12-3/TRBV12-4	-	TRBJ2-1	CASSLWGGPPEQFF	TGTGCCAGCAGTTTGTGGGGGGGCCCCCCCGAGCAGTTCTTC
few	TRBV27	-	TRBJ2-7	CASSSSELAGGEQYF	TGTGCCAGCAGTTCCTCCGAACTAGCTGGAGGTGAGCAGTACTTC
few	TRBV6-5	TRBD1	TRBJ2-5	CASSYSRWQGAGETQYF	TGTGCCAGCAGTTACTCGAGGTGGCAGGGGGCTGGGGAGACCCAGTACTTC
-	TRBV10-3	TRBD2	TRBJ2-3	CAISESKGLVGTQYF	TGTGCCATCAGTGAGTCCAAGGGACTAGTCGGCACGCAGTATTTT
few	TRBV6-1	TRBD1	TRBJ1-1	CAATGAPSYEAFF	TGTGCCGCTACAGGGGCGCCCTCCTATGAAGCTTTCTTT
-	TRBV2	TRBD1	TRBJ1-1	CASSEEGNRGPTEAFF	TGTGCCAGCAGTGAGGAAGGGAACAGGGGTCCCACTGAAGCTTTCTTT
many	TRBV20-1	-	TRBJ2-4	CSAPTGRGGIQYF	TGCAGTGCACCGACGGGCCGGGGTGGCATTCAGTACTTC
few	TRBV12-3/TRBV12-4	-	TRBJ2-7	CASSLGDLSYEQYF	TGTGCCAGCAGTTTAGGGGACCTCTCCTACGAGCAGTACTTC
-	TRBV7-2	TRBD2	TRBJ2-3	CAGSFRLAGADTQYF	TGTGCCGGCAGCTTCAGACTAGCGGGGGCAGATACGCAGTATTTT
-	TRBV4-2	TRBD2	TRBJ2-4	CASSQDGRGEGKNIQYF	TGTGCCAGCAGCCAAGATGGGAGGGGCGAGGGCAAAAACATTCAGTACTTC
-	TRBV6-5	-	TRBJ2-3	CASSSSYTDTQYF	-
-	TRBV29-1	TRBD1	TRBJ2-7	CSVGQGAGYEQYF	TGCAGCGTTGGGCAGGGGGCCGGATACGAGCAGTACTTC
-	TRBV20-1	-	TRBJ2-7	CSARQGLSYEQYF	TGCAGTGCTAGACAGGGGCTGTCCTACGAGCAGTACTTC
-	TRBV3-1	-	TRBJ2-6	CASSPWAALSSGANVLTF	TGTGCCAGCAGCCCCTGGGCGGCCCTGAGCTCTGGGGCCAACGTCCTGACTTTC
many	TRBV20-1	-	TRBJ2-7	CSARDQGFSYEQYF	TGCAGTGCTAGAGACCAGGGTTTCTCCTACGAGCAGTACTTC
-	TRBV5-1	-	TRBJ2-3	CASRHYQDTQYF	TGCGCCAGCAGACATTACCAGGATACGCAGTATTTT
few	TRBV12-3/TRBV12-4	-	TRBJ2-7	CASSLALGRYEQYF	TGTGCCAGCAGTTTAGCGCTGGGGAGGTACGAGCAGTACTTC
-	TRBV20-1	TRBD2	TRBJ2-1	CSASADLTGTRHNEQFF	TGCAGTGCTAGCGCCGATCTTACCGGGACTAGGCACAATGAGCAGTTCTTC